This TCR beta chain was sequenced in a study of control samples from healthy donors and cancer patients. The length of the CDR3 is 17 residues. Germline V gives CDR1 SGHNT, CDR2 YYREEE (reference sequence). The V gene end was trimmed by 6 bases and the J gene end by 3 bases; junction bases not matched to a gene: 11. Data came from immunoSEQ multiplex PCR; TCRdb stores just in-frame clones and leaves some out. Among around 110,000 clones listed, about 93% were seen once. The clonotype originates from a man under 40 in good health. Sequenced: blood. The chain has TRBV5-4 and TRBJ2-3; 12 bases agree with TRBD2. CDR3 residues: CASTSTSTSGGTDTQYF. The CDR3, as DNA: TGTGCCAGCACGTCAACCAGCACTAGCGGGGGGACAGATACGCAGTATTTT.